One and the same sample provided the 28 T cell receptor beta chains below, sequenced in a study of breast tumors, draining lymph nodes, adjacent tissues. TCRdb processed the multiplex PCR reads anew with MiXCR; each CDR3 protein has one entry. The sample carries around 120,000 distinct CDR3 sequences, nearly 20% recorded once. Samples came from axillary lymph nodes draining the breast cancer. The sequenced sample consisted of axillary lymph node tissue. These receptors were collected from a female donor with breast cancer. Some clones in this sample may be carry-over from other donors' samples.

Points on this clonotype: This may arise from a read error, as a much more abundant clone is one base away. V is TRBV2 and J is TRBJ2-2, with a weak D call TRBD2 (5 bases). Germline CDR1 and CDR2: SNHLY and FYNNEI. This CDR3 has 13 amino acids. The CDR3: CASRAGETGEPFF. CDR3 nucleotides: TGTGCCAGCAGGGCCGGAGAGACCGGGGAGCCGTTTTTT.

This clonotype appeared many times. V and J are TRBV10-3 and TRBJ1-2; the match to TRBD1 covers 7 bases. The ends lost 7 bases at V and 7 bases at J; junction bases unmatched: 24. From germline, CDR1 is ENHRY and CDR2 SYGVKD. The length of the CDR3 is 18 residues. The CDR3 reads CAIKSSPGQDQLHSGYTF. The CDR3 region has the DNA TGTGCCATCAAATCCTCTCCAGGACAGGACCAACTTCACTCTGGCTACACCTTC.

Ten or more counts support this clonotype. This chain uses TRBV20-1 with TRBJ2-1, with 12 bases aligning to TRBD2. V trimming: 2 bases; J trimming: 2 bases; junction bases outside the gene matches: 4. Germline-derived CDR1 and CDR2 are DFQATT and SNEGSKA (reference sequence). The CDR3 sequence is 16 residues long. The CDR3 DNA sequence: TGCAGTGCTAGACCCGGACTAGCGGGACCCTACAATGAGCAGTTCTTC. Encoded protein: CSARPGLAGPYNEQFF.

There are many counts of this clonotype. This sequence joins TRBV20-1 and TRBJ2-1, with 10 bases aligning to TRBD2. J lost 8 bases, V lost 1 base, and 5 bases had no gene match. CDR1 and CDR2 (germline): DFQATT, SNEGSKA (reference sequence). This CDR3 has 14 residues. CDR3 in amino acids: CSARVAGGWDEQFF. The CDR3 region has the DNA TGCAGTGCTAGAGTAGCGGGGGGCTGGGATGAGCAGTTCTTC.

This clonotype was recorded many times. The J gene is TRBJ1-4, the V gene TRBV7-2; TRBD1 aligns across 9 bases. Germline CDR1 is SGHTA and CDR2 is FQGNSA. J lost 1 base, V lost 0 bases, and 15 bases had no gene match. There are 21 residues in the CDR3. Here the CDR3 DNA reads TGTGCCAGCAGCTTAGCATCGGGGACAGGGTCTTTTCGGGGAACTAATGAAAAACTGTTTTTT. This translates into CASSLASGTGSFRGTNEKLFF.

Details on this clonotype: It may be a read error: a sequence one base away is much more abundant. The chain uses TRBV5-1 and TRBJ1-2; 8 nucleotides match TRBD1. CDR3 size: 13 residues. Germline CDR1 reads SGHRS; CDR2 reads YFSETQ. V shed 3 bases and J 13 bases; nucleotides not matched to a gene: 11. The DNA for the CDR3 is TGCGCCAGCAGCTCGGACAGGGTTCCTTTCCCCACCTTC. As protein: CASSSDRVPFPTF.

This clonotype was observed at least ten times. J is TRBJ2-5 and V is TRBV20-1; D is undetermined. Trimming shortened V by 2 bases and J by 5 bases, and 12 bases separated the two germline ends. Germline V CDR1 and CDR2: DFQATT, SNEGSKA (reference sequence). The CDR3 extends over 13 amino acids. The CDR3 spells CSARKVGSETQYF. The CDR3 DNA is TGCAGTGCTAGAAAAGTTGGATCTGAGACCCAGTACTTC.

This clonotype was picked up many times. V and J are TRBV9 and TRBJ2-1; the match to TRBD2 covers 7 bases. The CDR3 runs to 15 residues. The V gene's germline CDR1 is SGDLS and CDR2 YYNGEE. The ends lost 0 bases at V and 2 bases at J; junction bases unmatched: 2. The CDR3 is CASSVGGGAYNEQFF. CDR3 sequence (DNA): TGTGCCAGCAGCGTAGGTGGGGGGGCCTACAATGAGCAGTTCTTC. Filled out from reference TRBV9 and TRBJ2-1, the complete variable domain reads DSGVTQTPKHLITATGQRVTLRCSPRSGDLSVYWYQQSLDQGLQFLIQYYNGEERAKGNILERFSAQQFPDLHSELNLSSLELGDSALYFCASSVGGGAYNEQFFGPGTRLTVL.

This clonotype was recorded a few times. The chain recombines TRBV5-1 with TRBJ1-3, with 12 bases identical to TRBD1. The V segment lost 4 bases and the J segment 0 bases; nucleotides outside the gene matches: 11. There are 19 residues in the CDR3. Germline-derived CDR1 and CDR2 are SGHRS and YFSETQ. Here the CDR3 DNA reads TGCGCCAGCAGCCACTCAGGGACAGGGGGCCAAAGCTCTGGAAACACCATATATTTT. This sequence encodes CASSHSGTGGQSSGNTIYF.

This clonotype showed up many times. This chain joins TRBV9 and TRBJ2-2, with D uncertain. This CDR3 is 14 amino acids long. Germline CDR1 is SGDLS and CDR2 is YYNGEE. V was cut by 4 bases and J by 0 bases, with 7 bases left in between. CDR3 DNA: TGTGCCAGCAGCCCGAGACCGAACACCGGGGAGCTGTTTTTT. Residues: CASSPRPNTGELFF.

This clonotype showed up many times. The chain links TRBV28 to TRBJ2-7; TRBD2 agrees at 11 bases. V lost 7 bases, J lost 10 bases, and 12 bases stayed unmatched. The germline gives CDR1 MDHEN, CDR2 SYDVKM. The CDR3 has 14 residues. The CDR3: CASNTSPGLAAQYF. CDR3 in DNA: TGTGCCAGCAATACCTCTCCGGGACTAGCGGCCCAGTACTTC.

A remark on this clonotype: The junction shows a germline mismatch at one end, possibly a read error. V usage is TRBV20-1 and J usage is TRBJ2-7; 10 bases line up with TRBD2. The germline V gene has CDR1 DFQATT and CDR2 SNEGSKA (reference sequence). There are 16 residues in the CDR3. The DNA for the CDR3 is TGCAGTGCTATGCCCCAATGGCTAGCGGGGGCCTACGAGCGGTACTTC. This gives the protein CSAMPQWLAGAYERYF.

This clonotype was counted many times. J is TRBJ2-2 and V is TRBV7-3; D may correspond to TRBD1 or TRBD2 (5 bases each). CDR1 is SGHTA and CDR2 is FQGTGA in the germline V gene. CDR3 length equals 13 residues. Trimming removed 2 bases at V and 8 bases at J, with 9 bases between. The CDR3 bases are TGTGCCAGCAGCTTAGGGACCAGGGGGGAGCTGTTTTTT. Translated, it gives CASSLGTRGELFF.

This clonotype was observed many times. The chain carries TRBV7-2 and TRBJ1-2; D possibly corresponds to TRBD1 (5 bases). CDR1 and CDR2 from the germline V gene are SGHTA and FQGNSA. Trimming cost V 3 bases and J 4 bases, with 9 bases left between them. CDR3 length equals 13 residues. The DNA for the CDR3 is TGTGCCAGCAGCTTCGGGGCGGTCTATGGCTACACCTTC. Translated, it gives CASSFGAVYGYTF.

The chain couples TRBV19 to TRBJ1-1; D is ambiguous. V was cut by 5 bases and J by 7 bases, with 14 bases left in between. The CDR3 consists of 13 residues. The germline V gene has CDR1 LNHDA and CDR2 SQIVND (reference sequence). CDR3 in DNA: TGTGCCAGTAGTTCGGAGGAGGCGGTTGAAGCTTTCTTT. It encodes CASSSEEAVEAFF.

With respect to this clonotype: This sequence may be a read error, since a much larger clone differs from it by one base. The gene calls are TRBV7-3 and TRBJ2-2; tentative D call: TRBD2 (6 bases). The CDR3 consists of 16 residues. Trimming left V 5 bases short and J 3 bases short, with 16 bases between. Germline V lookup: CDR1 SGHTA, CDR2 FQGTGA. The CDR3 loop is CASSLARGKDTGELFF. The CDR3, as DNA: TGTGCCAGCAGCCTCGCCCGGGGGAAGGACACCGGGGAGCTGTTTTTT.

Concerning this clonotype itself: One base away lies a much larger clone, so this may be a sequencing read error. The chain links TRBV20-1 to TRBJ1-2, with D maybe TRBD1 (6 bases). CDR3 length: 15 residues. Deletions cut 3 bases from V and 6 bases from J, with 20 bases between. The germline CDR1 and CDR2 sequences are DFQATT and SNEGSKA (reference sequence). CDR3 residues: CSASRGGVKADGYTF. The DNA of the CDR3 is TGCAGTGCTAGTAGGGGGGGGGTAAAGGCCGATGGCTACACCTTC.

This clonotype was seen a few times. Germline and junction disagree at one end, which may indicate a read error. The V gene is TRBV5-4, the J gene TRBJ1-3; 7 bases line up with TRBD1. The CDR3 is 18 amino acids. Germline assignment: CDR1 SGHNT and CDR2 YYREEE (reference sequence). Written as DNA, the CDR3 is TGTGCCAGCAGCTTGAAGGGCTCCCGACAGGGCTCTGGAAGCACCATATATTTT. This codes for CASSLKGSRQGSGSTIYF. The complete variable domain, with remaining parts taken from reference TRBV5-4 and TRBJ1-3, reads ETGVTQSPTHLIKTRGQQVTLRCSSQSGHNTVSWYQQALGQGPQFIFQYYREEENGRGNFPPRFSGLQFPNYSSELNVNALELDDSALYLCASSLKGSRQGSGSTIYFGEGSWLTVV.

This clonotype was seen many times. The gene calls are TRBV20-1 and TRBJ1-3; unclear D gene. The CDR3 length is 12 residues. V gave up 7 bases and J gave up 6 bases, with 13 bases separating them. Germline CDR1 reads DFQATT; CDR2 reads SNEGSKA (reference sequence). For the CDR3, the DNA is TGCAGTGTGACGATTGTTGAAAACACCATATATTTT. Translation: CSVTIVENTIYF.

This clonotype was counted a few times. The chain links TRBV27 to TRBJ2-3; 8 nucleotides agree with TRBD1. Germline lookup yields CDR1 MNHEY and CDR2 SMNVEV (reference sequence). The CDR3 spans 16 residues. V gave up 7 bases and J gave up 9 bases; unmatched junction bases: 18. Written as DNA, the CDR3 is TGTGCCAGCACCGGATGGGGGTCGGACAGGGTAGGGACGCAGTATTTT. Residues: CASTGWGSDRVGTQYF.

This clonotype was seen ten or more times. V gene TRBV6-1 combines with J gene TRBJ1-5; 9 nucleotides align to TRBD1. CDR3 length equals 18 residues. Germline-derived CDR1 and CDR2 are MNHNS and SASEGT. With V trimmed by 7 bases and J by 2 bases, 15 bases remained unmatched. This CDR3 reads CASTGTGGFSIGNQPQHF. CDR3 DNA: TGTGCCAGCACGGGAACAGGGGGCTTCTCTATAGGCAATCAGCCCCAGCATTTT.

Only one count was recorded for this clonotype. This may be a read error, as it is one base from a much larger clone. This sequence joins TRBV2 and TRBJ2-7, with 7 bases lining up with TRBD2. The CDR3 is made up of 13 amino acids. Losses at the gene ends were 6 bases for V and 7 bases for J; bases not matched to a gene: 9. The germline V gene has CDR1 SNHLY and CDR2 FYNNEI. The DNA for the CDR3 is TGTGCCAGCAGGGGGACTATTTTCGATGAGCAGTACTTC. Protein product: CASRGTIFDEQYF.

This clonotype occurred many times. The CDR3 is CASSTDRERPQHF. Written as DNA, the CDR3 is TGTGCCAGTAGTACGGACAGGGAACGGCCCCAGCATTTT. The chain is built from TRBV19 and TRBJ1-5, with 8 bases aligning to TRBD1. Germline V CDR1 and CDR2: LNHDA, SQIVND (reference sequence). The junction had 5 bases not matched to a gene; V was cut back by 4 bases and J by 9 bases. The CDR3 length is 13 residues.

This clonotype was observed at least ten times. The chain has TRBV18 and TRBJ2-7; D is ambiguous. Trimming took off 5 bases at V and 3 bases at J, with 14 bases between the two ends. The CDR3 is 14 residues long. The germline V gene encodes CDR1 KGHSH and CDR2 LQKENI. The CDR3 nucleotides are TGTGCCAGCTCAGCAGAAACCGGAGACTACGAGCAGTACTTC. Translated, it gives CASSAETGDYEQYF. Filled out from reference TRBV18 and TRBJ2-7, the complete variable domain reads NAGVMQNPRHLVRRRGQEARLRCSPMKGHSHVYWYRQLPEEGLKFMVYLQKENIIDESGMPKERFSAEFPKEGPSILRIQQVVRGDSAAYFCASSAETGDYEQYFGPGTRLTVT.

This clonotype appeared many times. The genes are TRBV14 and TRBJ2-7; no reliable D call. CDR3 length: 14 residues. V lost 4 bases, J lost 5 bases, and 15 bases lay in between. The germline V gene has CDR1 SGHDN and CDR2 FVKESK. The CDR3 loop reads CASSPMGPFHEQYF. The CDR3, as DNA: TGTGCCAGCAGCCCCATGGGTCCCTTTCACGAGCAGTACTTC.

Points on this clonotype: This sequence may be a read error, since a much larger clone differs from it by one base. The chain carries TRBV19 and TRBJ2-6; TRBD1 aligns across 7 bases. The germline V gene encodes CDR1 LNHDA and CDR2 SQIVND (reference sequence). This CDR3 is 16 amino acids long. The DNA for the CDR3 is TGTGCCAGTGGGGCAGGGGGAAGTTCTGGGGCCAACGCCCTGACTTTC. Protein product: CASGAGGSSGANALTF.

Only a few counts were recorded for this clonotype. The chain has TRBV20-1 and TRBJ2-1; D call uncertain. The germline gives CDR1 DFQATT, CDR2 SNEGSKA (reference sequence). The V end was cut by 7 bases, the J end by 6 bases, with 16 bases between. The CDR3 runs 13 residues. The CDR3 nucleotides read TGCAGTGTTACGACCGGGTATTCCAATGAGCAGTTCTTC. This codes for CSVTTGYSNEQFF.

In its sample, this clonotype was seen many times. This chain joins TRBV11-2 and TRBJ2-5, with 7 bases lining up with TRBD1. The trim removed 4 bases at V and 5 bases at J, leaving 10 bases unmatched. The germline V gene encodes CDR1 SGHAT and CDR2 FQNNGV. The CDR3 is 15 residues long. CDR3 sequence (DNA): TGTGCCAGCAGCTCGGGACAGTCTAAAGTGGAGACCCAGTACTTC. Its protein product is CASSSGQSKVETQYF.